The rows below give T cell receptor beta chains drawn from one sample of a study of CD8 T cells in ankylosing spondylitis. In TCRdb, the 5' RACE reads were re-called with MiXCR into one record per CDR3 protein. The table has about 100,000 distinct CDR3 sequences, 24% seen once. Sample: synovial fluid, either unsorted or a sorted T cell fraction (not recorded which). These receptors came from a male donor with ankylosing spondylitis. The CDR3 runs from the conserved cysteine through the conserved F or W. D genes are given only for firm matches. Only part of the rows carry a size: once, few, many, or a class if the clone is expanded.

.	TRBV7-8	.	TRBJ1-6	CASSLVGLRESPLHF	TGTGCCAGCAGCTTAGTCGGTTTGAGGGAATCACCCCTCCACTTT
few	TRBV15	.	TRBJ2-3	CATSRDVLDTQYF	TGTGCCACCAGCAGAGATGTTTTGGATACGCAGTATTTT
many	TRBV5-1	TRBD2	TRBJ2-1	CASSLGPSGSYEQFF	TGCGCCAGCAGCTTGGGCCCTAGCGGGAGTTATGAGCAGTTCTTC
many	TRBV3-1	TRBD1	TRBJ1-1	CASSQATGGTEAFF	TGTGCCAGCAGCCAAGCCACAGGGGGCACTGAAGCTTTCTTT
.	TRBV5-1	TRBD1	TRBJ1-1	CASSLVGRGRLTEAFF	TGCGCCAGCAGCTTGGTCGGCAGGGGGCGCTTGACTGAAGCTTTCTTT
.	TRBV11-2	.	TRBJ2-7	CASSRDNIYEQYF	TGTGCCAGCAGCAGGGACAACATCTACGAGCAGTACTTC
.	TRBV5-1	TRBD1	TRBJ1-2	CASSLGGQGSYGYTF	TGCGCCAGCAGCTTGGGGGGACAGGGAAGCTATGGCTACACCTTC
many	TRBV7-9	.	TRBJ2-5	CASSLVRDQETQYF	TGTGCCAGCAGCTTAGTCAGAGATCAAGAGACCCAGTACTTC
.	TRBV24-1	.	TRBJ2-1	CATSDGIGVLGNEQFF	TGTGCCACCAGTGATGGGATCGGGGTCTTGGGGAATGAGCAGTTCTTC
once	TRBV11-2	.	TRBJ1-2	CASSLRPGAGPTFVNYGYTF	TGTGCCAGCAGCCTAAGGCCCGGGGCAGGCCCAACGTTCGTTAACTATGGCTACACCTTC
.	TRBV30	TRBD2	TRBJ2-3	CAWSGGSTDTQYF	TGTGCCTGGTCGGGAGGGAGCACAGATACGCAGTATTTT
few	TRBV5-1	.	TRBJ1-1	CASSLGRAVNTEAFF	TGCGCCAGCAGCTTGGGACGGGCAGTGAACACTGAAGCTTTCTTT
.	TRBV2	.	TRBJ2-2	CASTNSPNPVGNTGELFF	TGTGCCAGCACGAATTCGCCCAACCCTGTCGGGAACACCGGGGAGCTGTTTTTT
few	TRBV5-1	.	TRBJ1-4	CASSLVGGMDEKLFF	TGCGCCAGCAGCTTGGTAGGGGGGATGGATGAAAAACTGTTTTTT